The 11 T cell receptor beta chains listed next were all sequenced from one sample in a study of identifying expanded T cells in peripheral blood. The data were produced by immunoSEQ multiplex PCR, yet TCRdb's version contains in-frame clones alone and is incomplete. The repertoire consists of 70,000 to 100,000 clones, with around nine tenths occurring once and the leading ten covering approximately 4%. The source material was blood. The receptor set was obtained from a person aged 18 to 75 in good health.

The chain joins TRBV2 to TRBJ1-5; perhaps TRBD1 as D (6 bases). V lost 6 bases and J lost 7, with 19 bases in between. Germline loops: CDR1 SNHLY, CDR2 FYNNEI. The CDR3 is 15 amino acids. The CDR3 DNA sequence: TGTGCCAGCAGAGGGGACGGCGGACAGTTCCAGCCCCAGCATTTT. Translating gives CASRGDGGQFQPQHF.

This chain joins TRBV7-9 and TRBJ2-3; 8 nucleotides match TRBD2. CDR1 SEHNR and CDR2 FQNEAQ come from the germline V gene (reference sequence). This CDR3 is built from 17 residues. Germline trimming cut 6 bases from V and 2 bases from J; bases unmatched to any gene: 13. CDR3 sequence: CASRPPLAAPLTDTQYF. In DNA, the CDR3 is TGTGCCAGCAGGCCTCCACTAGCGGCGCCCCTCACAGATACGCAGTATTTT.

The chain recombines TRBV2 with TRBJ1-3; D not resolved. Trimming removed 1 base at V and 3 bases at J, with 7 bases between. The germline V gene encodes CDR1 SNHLY and CDR2 FYNNEI. This CDR3 is 14 amino acids long. CDR3 sequence reads: CASSEELNGNTIYF. As DNA, the CDR3 is TGTGCCAGCAGTGAAGAATTGAATGGAAACACCATATATTTT. Variable domain in full (rest from reference TRBV2 and TRBJ1-3): EPEVTQTPSHQVTQMGQEVILRCVPISNHLYFYWYRQILGQKVEFLVSFYNNEISEKSEIFDDQFSVERPDGSNFTLKIRSTKLEDSAMYFCASSEELNGNTIYFGEGSWLTVV.

This chain uses TRBV5-1 with TRBJ1-1, with D possibly TRBD1 on 6 matching bases. This CDR3 has 15 residues. Germline lookup yields CDR1 SGHRS and CDR2 YFSETQ. The V end was cut by 1 base, the J end by 1 base, with 11 bases between. The DNA for the CDR3 is TGCGCCAGCAGCTTGACGGGCAGGGGGAACACTGAAGCTTTCTTT. This sequence encodes CASSLTGRGNTEAFF.

This clone occurred once. The V gene is TRBV7-8, the J gene TRBJ2-7, with D unresolved. The germline gives CDR1 SGHVS, CDR2 FQNEAQ. The CDR3 is made up of 14 amino acids. V shed 3 bases and J shed 2 bases, with 11 bases lying between them. Here the CDR3 DNA reads TGTGCCAGCAGCTTCCGAACGGGTGCCTACGAGCAGTACTTC. It codes for CASSFRTGAYEQYF.

This sequence joins TRBV6-5 and TRBJ1-6; D uncertain. The CDR3 consists of 15 residues. Germline V lookup: CDR1 MNHEY, CDR2 SVGAGI. The V and J ends lost 1 base and 6 bases respectively, with 10 bases between them. Written as DNA, the CDR3 is TGTGCCAGCAGTTACTTAGGTCTTTCTAATTCACCCCTCCACTTT. This gives the protein CASSYLGLSNSPLHF.

The chain employs TRBV5-4 and TRBJ2-7; the D is unclear. Germline lookup yields CDR1 SGHNT and CDR2 YYREEE (reference sequence). This CDR3 comprises 13 residues. V was clipped by 4 bases and J by 3 bases, with 11 bases between them. CDR3 DNA: TGTGCCAGCAGCATAGACGGCCTCTACGAGCAGTACTTC. It codes for CASSIDGLYEQYF.

The chain couples TRBV5-4 to TRBJ2-5; weak D call: TRBD1 (6 bases). TRBJ2-7 matches the DNA end more closely, so the J call is doubtful. Germline-derived CDR1 and CDR2 are SGHNT and YYREEE (reference sequence). CDR3 length: 14 residues. The CDR3 DNA reads as TGTGCCAGCAGCCTTGGACAGTCCTCCTACGAGCAGTACTTC. It codes for CASSLGQSSYEQYF.

V and J are TRBV1 and TRBJ1-5. TRBV1 is designated a pseudogene. This CDR3 region has 22 residues. CDR3 in amino acids: CTSSGRGLRTGRPQIFDQPQHF. DNA for the CDR3: TGCACCAGCAGCGGACGAGGACTTAGAACAGGGAGGCCTCAGATATTTGATCAGCCCCAGCATTTT.

This clone turned up a few times. The chain recombines TRBV10-3 with TRBJ1-6; D gene unclear. Trimming removed 7 bases at V and 7 bases at J, with 11 bases between. Germline V gene sequence: CDR1 ENHRY, CDR2 SYGVKD. The CDR3 is made up of 13 amino acids. The CDR3 region has the DNA TGTGCCATCAATCAGGCGGACAATTCACCCCTCCACTTT. Protein: CAINQADNSPLHF.

The V call is TRBV7-9, the J call TRBJ2-7, with a weak D call TRBD1 (6 bases). The CDR3 has 16 amino acids. Trimming removed 5 bases from V and 0 bases from J, with 17 bases in between. Germline V gene data show CDR1 as SEHNR and CDR2 as FQNEAQ (reference sequence). CDR3 in amino acids: CASSTLQGPSSYEQYF. DNA of the CDR3: TGTGCCAGCAGCACCCTACAGGGCCCAAGCTCCTACGAGCAGTACTTC.